One and the same sample provided the 25 T cell receptor beta chains below, sequenced in a study of cytomegalovirus exposure and HLA in healthy donors. Primers included in the PCR were 60 Vbeta and 13 Jbeta primers. Libraries were prepared by immunoSEQ multiplex PCR; TCRdb keeps only in-frame clonotypes and omits some of them. Here the sample spans over 150,000 clones, 80% being singletons. Sequencing was performed on PBMCs. The source of these receptors is a woman aged 35 to 49 in good health and CMV-seropositive.

The rearrangement uses TRBV18 and TRBJ1-1, with D unclear. The germline V gene encodes CDR1 KGHSH and CDR2 LQKENI. CDR3 length: 13 residues. The V end was cut by 3 bases, the J end by 1 base, with 6 bases between. Here the CDR3 reads CASSPSENTEAFF. Here the CDR3 DNA reads TGTGCCAGCTCACCGAGCGAGAACACTGAAGCTTTCTTT.

The V and J genes are TRBV28 and TRBJ2-6; D is unclear. Looked up from germline, CDR1 is MDHEN and CDR2 is SYDVKM. Trimming removed 3 bases from V and 0 bases from J, with 6 bases in between. The CDR3 has 15 residues. As DNA, the CDR3 is TGTGCCAGCAGTTTGCGGAGCTCTGGGGCCAACGTCCTGACTTTC. Residues: CASSLRSSGANVLTF.

The V and J genes are TRBV27 and TRBJ2-1, with a possible D match to TRBD1 (6 bases). The germline gives CDR1 MNHEY, CDR2 SMNVEV (reference sequence). V was cut by 6 bases and J by 6 bases, with 21 bases left in between. The CDR3 totals 16 residues. CDR3 in amino acids: CASSLFDRIRGNEQFF. CDR3 sequence (DNA): TGTGCCAGCAGCCTCTTCGACAGGATTAGGGGCAATGAGCAGTTCTTC.

The V and J genes are TRBV6-5 and TRBJ1-1, with 7 bases identical to TRBD1. The CDR3 loop spans 14 amino acids. V trimming: 2 bases; J trimming: 3 bases; junction bases outside the gene matches: 3. The germline V gene encodes CDR1 MNHEY and CDR2 SVGAGI. The CDR3 DNA reads TGTGCCAGCAGTTACGCACAGGGGTACACTGAAGCTTTCTTT. It translates to CASSYAQGYTEAFF.

The V and J genes are TRBV9 and TRBJ2-5, with 10 bases lining up with TRBD1. CDR3 size: 15 residues. The trim removed 0 bases at V and 5 bases at J, leaving 4 bases unmatched. Germline-derived CDR1 and CDR2 are SGDLS and YYNGEE. The CDR3 spells CASSVGQGARETQYF. The CDR3 bases are TGTGCCAGCAGCGTAGGACAGGGGGCGAGGGAGACCCAGTACTTC.

V usage is TRBV6-5 and J usage is TRBJ2-7; 7 bases fit TRBD2. Germline assignment: CDR1 MNHEY and CDR2 SVGAGI. The V gene end was trimmed by 6 bases and the J gene end by 2 bases; junction bases not matched to a gene: 10. The CDR3 extends over 15 amino acids. The CDR3 loop is CASRNLPGTTYEQYF. Here the CDR3 DNA reads TGTGCCAGCAGGAACCTCCCAGGGACTACCTACGAGCAGTACTTC.

This chain links TRBV19 with TRBJ1-2; 12 nucleotides agree with TRBD1. V was pared by 6 bases and J by 7 bases, with 9 bases of the junction left unmatched. The germline V gene has CDR1 LNHDA and CDR2 SQIVND (reference sequence). The CDR3 loop spans 15 amino acids. The CDR3 is CASRTPGQGALGYTF. CDR3 DNA sequence: TGTGCCAGTAGGACGCCGGGACAGGGGGCGCTTGGCTACACCTTC.

CDR3 residues: CATIDGGFGTDTQYF. DNA of the CDR3: TGTGCCACAATAGACGGGGGTTTCGGAACAGATACGCAGTATTTT. The rearrangement joins TRBV19 to TRBJ2-3, with a weak D call TRBD2 (6 bases). The CDR3 contains 15 residues. Deletions cut 10 bases from V and 3 bases from J, with 20 bases between. Germline V gene lookup returns CDR1 LNHDA and CDR2 SQIVND (reference sequence).

V gene TRBV2 combines with J gene TRBJ2-1; TRBD2 might be the D (6 bases). V dropped 3 bases and J dropped 4 bases, with 7 bases sitting between them. The CDR3 spans 13 residues. Germline-derived CDR1 and CDR2 are SNHLY and FYNNEI. The CDR3 here is CASSEAGYNEQFF. CDR3 DNA: TGTGCCAGCAGTGAGGCGGGATACAATGAGCAGTTCTTC.

With respect to this clone: The missing conserved phenylalanine or tryptophan at the end of this CDR3 makes a read error likely. The DNA is omitted, as the CDR3 cannot be located on it reliably, and the CDR3 follows TCRdb's listing. The chain employs TRBV27 and TRBJ2-3; the table's D call, TRBD2, has no DNA check behind it. The CDR3 extends over 10 residues, inclusive of both ends. The germline CDR1 and CDR2 sequences are MNHEY and SMNVEV (reference sequence). The CDR3 loop is CASSLTGEAR.

The V gene is TRBV5-4, the J gene TRBJ1-1, with D unresolved. Deletions cut 4 bases from V and 2 bases from J, with 9 bases between. The CDR3 loop spans 13 amino acids. From germline, CDR1 is SGHNT and CDR2 YYREEE (reference sequence). CDR3 residues: CASSVTGNTEAFF. The CDR3, as DNA: TGTGCCAGCAGCGTGACTGGAAACACTGAAGCTTTCTTT.

This clone has a handful of counts. The genes are TRBV4-1 and TRBJ2-1; 9 bases match TRBD2. The V segment lost 0 bases and the J segment 8 bases; nucleotides outside the gene matches: 17. CDR1 and CDR2 (germline): MGHRA, YSYEKL. The CDR3 covers 19 residues. As DNA, the CDR3 is TGCGCCAGCAGCCAAGATCGCGGTGCGGGAGGGCTTAAACGGGATGAGCAGTTCTTC. Protein product: CASSQDRGAGGLKRDEQFF.

The rearrangement uses TRBV19 and TRBJ1-5; 10 nucleotides align to TRBD1. The CDR3 consists of 16 residues. Germline trimming cut 3 bases from V and 5 bases from J; bases unmatched to any gene: 7. Germline V gene lookup returns CDR1 LNHDA and CDR2 SQIVND (reference sequence). CDR3 in DNA: TGTGCCAGTAGTATTCGGGACAGGGGCCCCTATCAGCCCCAGCATTTT. This sequence encodes CASSIRDRGPYQPQHF.

This sequence joins TRBV30 and TRBJ2-7; D is possibly TRBD1 (6 bases). This CDR3 is built from 13 residues. Germline values: CDR1 GTSNPN, CDR2 SVGIG (reference sequence). Trimming removed 0 bases from V and 6 bases from J, with 12 bases in between. CDR3: CAWSVLQGLEQYF. The CDR3 nucleotides are TGTGCCTGGAGTGTACTTCAGGGGCTCGAGCAGTACTTC.

The chain carries TRBV5-4 and TRBJ1-1; 10 bases align to TRBD1. This CDR3 is built from 15 residues. Germline CDR1 is SGHNT and CDR2 is YYREEE (reference sequence). Trimming took 4 bases from V and 6 from J; bases not matched to a gene: 9. The CDR3 DNA reads as TGTGCCAGCAGCCGGGGACAGGGGATCGGGGCTGAAGCTTTCTTT. Its translation is CASSRGQGIGAEAFF.

This rearrangement joins TRBV6-1 to TRBJ2-7; 11 positions match TRBD2. V gave up 5 bases and J gave up 2 bases; unmatched junction bases: 5. The germline V gene has CDR1 MNHNS and CDR2 SASEGT. This CDR3 has 15 amino acids. The CDR3 reads CASSTLAGGTYEQYF. Written as DNA, the CDR3 is TGTGCCAGCAGTACTCTAGCGGGAGGTACCTACGAGCAGTACTTC.

V is TRBV11-2 and J is TRBJ2-1; unclear D gene. Trimming stripped 5 bases from V and 0 bases from J, with 14 bases between. This CDR3 has 16 residues. Germline-derived CDR1 and CDR2 are SGHAT and FQNNGV. CDR3 amino acids: CASSLGTDNSYNEQFF. CDR3 nucleotide sequence: TGTGCCAGCAGCCTCGGCACAGACAACTCCTACAATGAGCAGTTCTTC. Supplemented by reference TRBV11-2 and TRBJ2-1, the full variable domain reads EAGVAQSPRYKIIEKRQSVAFWCNPISGHATLYWYQQILGQGPKLLIQFQNNGVVDDSQLPKDRFSAERLKGVDSTLKIQPAKLEDSAVYLCASSLGTDNSYNEQFFGPGTRLTVL.

This chain connects TRBV29-1 to TRBJ2-3, with a possible D match to TRBD2 (6 bases). Germline V lookup: CDR1 SQVTM, CDR2 ANQGSEA. V was cut by 1 base and J by 1 base, with 6 bases left in between. The CDR3 covers 13 residues. The chain's CDR3 is CSVEAGGTDTQYF. CDR3 DNA: TGCAGCGTTGAAGCGGGAGGCACAGATACGCAGTATTTT.

The V and J genes are TRBV25-1 and TRBJ2-6; TRBD2 might be the D (6 bases). The V and J ends lost 4 bases and 4 bases respectively, with 17 bases between them. CDR3 length: 17 amino acids. Germline V gene lookup returns CDR1 MGHDK and CDR2 SYGVNS. CDR3 sequence: CASSGIGTARGANVLTF. The DNA for the CDR3 is TGTGCCAGCAGTGGGATAGGGACTGCACGGGGGGCCAACGTCCTGACTTTC.

The chain combines TRBV6-5 with TRBJ2-2; tentative D call: TRBD1 (6 bases). Germline CDR1 MNHEY, CDR2 SVGAGI. There are 12 residues in the CDR3. V lost 10 bases, J lost 6 bases, and 12 bases lay in between. The CDR3 DNA follows: TGTGCCACTACAGGGTCCCCCGGGGAGCTGTTTTTT. It specifies CATTGSPGELFF.

This sequence joins TRBV10-2 and TRBJ2-7; possibly TRBD2 for D (6 bases). The CDR3 length is 13 residues. CDR1 WSHSY and CDR2 SAAADI come from the germline V gene. V was clipped by 6 bases and J by 2 bases, with 11 bases between them. The CDR3 coding sequence is TGCGCCAGCAGGGATAGCGGAACCTACGAGCAGTACTTC. Its protein is CASRDSGTYEQYF.

The V call is TRBV29-1, the J call TRBJ2-1; D is unresolved. Per the germline V gene, CDR1 is SQVTM and CDR2 is ANQGSEA. Trimming removed 5 bases from V and 1 base from J, with 12 bases in between. This CDR3 region has 14 residues. In DNA form, the CDR3 reads TGCAGCGTTCTATGGAGAAGGTCCTACAATGAGCAGTTCTTC. Translated, it gives CSVLWRRSYNEQFF.

V gene TRBV6-1 combines with J gene TRBJ2-3, with TRBD2 as a possible D gene (5 bases). V lost 9 bases and J 2 bases, leaving 9 bases between the germline ends. There are 12 residues in the CDR3. Germline values: CDR1 MNHNS, CDR2 SASEGT. Here the CDR3 reads CASRGSTDTQYF. CDR3 bases: TGTGCCAGTCGCGGGTCCACAGATACGCAGTATTTT.

The genes are TRBV10-3 and TRBJ2-1, with 8 bases fitting TRBD2. Germline-derived CDR1 and CDR2 are ENHRY and SYGVKD. The CDR3 sequence is 14 residues long. J was trimmed by 6 bases and V by 6 bases; bases with no gene match: 7. CDR3 coding DNA: TGTGCCATCAGGAGCGGGAGTTCCCCCAATGAGCAGTTCTTC. The encoded protein is CAIRSGSSPNEQFF.

This clone was recorded a few times. V usage is TRBV19 and J usage is TRBJ2-1, with D tentatively TRBD1 (5 bases). V was pared by 6 bases and J by 4 bases, with 10 bases between. The CDR3 has 13 residues. Germline-derived CDR1 and CDR2 are LNHDA and SQIVND (reference sequence). This CDR3 reads CASSPTVYNEQFF. CDR3 nucleotide sequence: TGTGCCAGTAGCCCGACAGTGTACAATGAGCAGTTCTTC.